This TCR beta chain was captured by sequencing in a study of blood T cell repertoires in COVID-19. The CDR3 extends over 18 amino acids. J lost 5 bases, V lost 2 bases, and 11 bases had no gene match. Germline CDR1 SGHVS, CDR2 FNYEAQ. Measured with immunoSEQ multiplex PCR; TCRdb has only the in-frame clones, and not every one. The sample lists fewer than 300,000 clones, about four fifths occurring once. Input material: peripheral blood. The TCR originated in a person between 70 and 80 years old with COVID-19, enrolled during active disease. The gene calls are TRBV7-6 and TRBJ2-5, with TRBD2 identical over 13 bases. In nucleotides, the CDR3 is TGTGCCAGCAGCTTATTCCCCACTAGCGGGGGGGCCGGGGAGACCCAGTACTTC. Translated: CASSLFPTSGGAGETQYF.